This is a list of T cell receptor beta chains from one sample in a study of human T cells and chemical hapten exposure. TCRdb independently ran MiXCR on the RACE reads; one entry per CDR3 protein. The sample has around 200,000 distinct CDR3 sequences; 24% are singletons. Sequenced material: whole blood, taken in connection with sensitization to the hapten diphenylcyclopropenone (DPC). All receptors derive from a woman aged 40 to 50 with alopecia areata. Some clones in this sample may be carry-over from other donors' samples. Each CDR3 is given with its conserved first and last residue. Fields, in order: J gene, V gene, clone size, D gene, CDR3 protein, CDR3 DNA. A D gene is named only where the DNA matches it firmly. The size of a clone is reported for some rows only, either as once, few or many, or as a class for expanded clones.

j_call: TRBJ1-5
v_call: TRBV27
clone_size: -
d_call: -
cdr3_aa: CASSPDGLQPQHF
cdr3_nt: TGTGCCAGCAGCCCCGACGGCCTACAGCCCCAGCATTTT

j_call: TRBJ2-7
v_call: TRBV10-3
clone_size: -
d_call: -
cdr3_aa: CATTNGETYEQYF
cdr3_nt: TGTGCCACAACGAACGGGGAGACCTACGAGCAGTACTTC

j_call: TRBJ2-4
v_call: TRBV6-2/TRBV6-3
clone_size: -
d_call: TRBD2
cdr3_aa: CASSWTSGSKNIQYF
cdr3_nt: TGTGCCAGCAGTTGGACTAGCGGTTCCAAAAACATTCAGTACTTC

j_call: TRBJ2-5
v_call: TRBV10-3
clone_size: few
d_call: TRBD1
cdr3_aa: CAISDGQGPQETQYF
cdr3_nt: TGTGCCATCAGTGACGGACAGGGCCCCCAAGAGACCCAGTACTTC

j_call: TRBJ2-5
v_call: TRBV4-3
clone_size: few
d_call: -
cdr3_aa: CASSHQVYTETQYF
cdr3_nt: TGCGCCAGCAGCCATCAGGTCTATACAGAGACCCAGTACTTC

j_call: TRBJ2-7
v_call: TRBV6-2/TRBV6-3
clone_size: -
d_call: TRBD1
cdr3_aa: CASEDRSSSYEQYF
cdr3_nt: TGTGCCAGCGAGGACAGGTCAAGCTCCTACGAGCAGTACTTC

j_call: TRBJ2-2
v_call: TRBV2
clone_size: -
d_call: -
cdr3_aa: CASSGTWGKLFF
cdr3_nt: TGTGCCAGCAGTGGGACTTGGGGGAAGCTGTTTTTT

j_call: TRBJ1-6
v_call: TRBV7-8
clone_size: -
d_call: TRBD1
cdr3_aa: CASSSRDSEFSSYNSPLHF
cdr3_nt: TGTGCCAGCAGCTCAAGGGACAGCGAATTTAGCTCCTATAATTCACCCCTCCACTTT

j_call: TRBJ2-5
v_call: TRBV7-3
clone_size: -
d_call: -
cdr3_aa: CASSLNTVETQYF
cdr3_nt: TGTGCCAGCAGCTTAAATACGGTAGAGACCCAGTACTTC

j_call: TRBJ2-6
v_call: TRBV4-1
clone_size: few
d_call: -
cdr3_aa: CASSQLDMVASGANVLTF
cdr3_nt: TGCGCCAGCAGCCAATTGGACATGGTGGCGTCTGGGGCCAACGTCCTGACTTTC

j_call: TRBJ1-6
v_call: TRBV5-8
clone_size: -
d_call: -
cdr3_aa: CASSYAPGRRSSYNSPLHF
cdr3_nt: TGTGCCAGCAGCTACGCCCCCGGCCGCAGGAGCTCCTATAATTCACCCCTCCACTTT

j_call: TRBJ2-2
v_call: TRBV6-2/TRBV6-3
clone_size: few
d_call: -
cdr3_aa: CASSYSRVYTGELFF
cdr3_nt: TGTGCCAGCAGTTACTCCAGGGTGTACACCGGGGAGCTGTTTTTT

j_call: TRBJ2-5
v_call: TRBV6-2/TRBV6-3
clone_size: many
d_call: -
cdr3_aa: CASSPAGQQETQYF
cdr3_nt: TGTGCCAGCAGCCCCGCAGGTCAACAAGAGACCCAGTACTTC

j_call: TRBJ2-1
v_call: TRBV12-5
clone_size: many
d_call: -
cdr3_aa: CASGLFQGTRSPYNEQFF
cdr3_nt: TGTGCTAGTGGTTTGTTTCAGGGGACCCGGAGTCCCTACAATGAGCAGTTCTTC

j_call: TRBJ1-1
v_call: TRBV4-3
clone_size: -
d_call: -
cdr3_aa: CASSQGQGGHGAFF
cdr3_nt: TGCGCCAGCAGCCAAGGCCAAGGGGGGCATGGAGCTTTCTTT

j_call: TRBJ2-7
v_call: TRBV12-3/TRBV12-4
clone_size: once
d_call: -
cdr3_aa: CASRTGPGEEQYF
cdr3_nt: TGTGCCAGCAGAACAGGCCCCGGTGAGGAGCAGTACTTC

j_call: TRBJ2-5
v_call: TRBV28
clone_size: few
d_call: -
cdr3_aa: CASNVGDRRAQYF
cdr3_nt: TGTGCCAGCAACGTCGGGGACCGCCGGGCCCAGTACTTC

j_call: TRBJ2-7
v_call: TRBV20-1
clone_size: -
d_call: TRBD2
cdr3_aa: CSARAGGGEQYF
cdr3_nt: TGCAGTGCTCGGGCGGGAGGTGGCGAGCAGTACTTC

j_call: TRBJ2-2
v_call: TRBV7-2
clone_size: few
d_call: -
cdr3_aa: CASTHPGGTGELFF
cdr3_nt: TGTGCCAGCACTCACCCGGGCGGCACCGGGGAGCTGTTTTTT

j_call: TRBJ2-2
v_call: TRBV20-1
clone_size: -
d_call: TRBD2
cdr3_aa: CSASRTGGAGELFF
cdr3_nt: TGCAGTGCTAGCAGAACGGGAGGCGCCGGGGAGCTGTTTTTT

j_call: TRBJ2-3
v_call: TRBV9
clone_size: -
d_call: -
cdr3_aa: CASSVSGRTDTQYF
cdr3_nt: TGTGCCAGCAGCGTGAGCGGACGCACAGATACGCAGTATTTT

j_call: TRBJ1-4
v_call: TRBV10-3
clone_size: few
d_call: -
cdr3_aa: CATGMNNEKLFF
cdr3_nt: TGTGCCACGGGGATGAATAATGAAAAACTGTTTTTT

j_call: TRBJ2-1
v_call: TRBV12-3/TRBV12-4
clone_size: few
d_call: TRBD2
cdr3_aa: CASSPRDYRNEQFF
cdr3_nt: TGTGCCAGCAGTCCCCGGGACTATCGCAATGAGCAGTTCTTC

j_call: TRBJ2-5
v_call: TRBV9
clone_size: few
d_call: TRBD1
cdr3_aa: CASSPWDRKETQYF
cdr3_nt: TGTGCCAGCAGCCCCTGGGACAGAAAAGAGACCCAGTACTTC

j_call: TRBJ1-1
v_call: TRBV10-3
clone_size: few
d_call: -
cdr3_aa: CAISESAVTEAFF
cdr3_nt: TGTGCCATCAGTGAGTCTGCAGTAACTGAAGCTTTCTTT

j_call: TRBJ1-4
v_call: TRBV5-1
clone_size: few
d_call: -
cdr3_aa: CASSSEGATNEKLFF
cdr3_nt: TGCGCCAGCAGCTCCGAGGGTGCAACTAATGAAAAACTGTTTTTT

j_call: TRBJ2-7
v_call: TRBV29-1
clone_size: -
d_call: -
cdr3_aa: CSVGSRTYEQYF
cdr3_nt: TGCAGCGTTGGGAGCAGGACCTACGAGCAGTACTTC

j_call: TRBJ2-5
v_call: TRBV28
clone_size: few
d_call: -
cdr3_aa: CASRNPHLGGETQYF
cdr3_nt: TGTGCCAGCAGGAACCCGCATTTAGGGGGAGAGACCCAGTACTTC

j_call: TRBJ1-2
v_call: TRBV24-1
clone_size: few
d_call: TRBD1
cdr3_aa: CAIRPGTGDYGYTF
cdr3_nt: TGTGCCATCCGGCCCGGGACAGGGGACTATGGCTACACCTTC

j_call: TRBJ2-2
v_call: TRBV6-6
clone_size: -
d_call: -
cdr3_aa: CASSWVGDTGELFF
cdr3_nt: TGTGCCAGCAGTTGGGTCGGGGACACCGGGGAGCTGTTTTTT

j_call: TRBJ2-2
v_call: TRBV5-5
clone_size: many
d_call: -
cdr3_aa: CASSLGNTGELFF
cdr3_nt: TGTGCCAGCAGCTTGGGAAACACCGGGGAGCTGTTTTTT

j_call: TRBJ2-3
v_call: TRBV7-2
clone_size: -
d_call: -
cdr3_aa: CASSLRVQTTDTQYF
cdr3_nt: TGTGCCAGCAGCTTAAGGGTCCAAACGACAGATACGCAGTATTTT

j_call: TRBJ2-7
v_call: TRBV5-1
clone_size: few
d_call: TRBD2
cdr3_aa: CASSLGLLAGGPKAYEQYF
cdr3_nt: TGCGCCAGTTCCTTGGGTCTGCTAGCGGGAGGGCCCAAAGCCTACGAGCAGTACTTC

j_call: TRBJ2-3
v_call: TRBV10-3
clone_size: few
d_call: TRBD2
cdr3_aa: CAISTGTSDTDTQYF
cdr3_nt: TGTGCCATCAGTACCGGGACTAGCGACACAGATACGCAGTATTTT

j_call: TRBJ1-4
v_call: TRBV4-3
clone_size: few
d_call: -
cdr3_aa: CASSGGRGYEKLFF
cdr3_nt: TGCGCCAGCAGTGGGGGAAGGGGTTATGAAAAACTGTTTTTT

j_call: TRBJ2-7
v_call: TRBV7-2
clone_size: many
d_call: -
cdr3_aa: CASSFSGTNYEQYF
cdr3_nt: TGTGCCAGCAGCTTCTCCGGGACCAACTACGAGCAGTACTTC

j_call: TRBJ2-7
v_call: TRBV20-1
clone_size: few
d_call: TRBD2
cdr3_aa: CSAGTSGVYEQYF
cdr3_nt: TGCAGTGCCGGGACTAGCGGGGTCTACGAGCAGTACTTC

j_call: TRBJ2-1
v_call: TRBV16
clone_size: -
d_call: -
cdr3_aa: CASSPSQGVKFF
cdr3_nt: TGTGCCAGCAGTCCGTCCCAGGGCGTAAAGTTCTTC

j_call: TRBJ2-5
v_call: TRBV20-1
clone_size: -
d_call: -
cdr3_aa: CSALPTGSQETQYF
cdr3_nt: TGCAGTGCTCTTCCCACAGGGTCCCAAGAGACCCAGTACTTC